These 25 T cell receptor beta chains came from one sample sequenced in a study of T-cell memory formation after mild COVID-19. MiXCR, applied by TCRdb to the 5' RACE reads, yields one record per CDR3 protein. This table holds roughly 250,000 distinct CDR3 sequences, about a sixth found once. Sequencing was carried out using PBMCs or a T cell subset sorted from them (not recorded which). Receptors originate from a man between 18 and 29 years old who had mild COVID-19 (a few samples of this study predate the infection). Cell type and time point are not known.

This clonotype was found a few times. The rearrangement links TRBV20-1 to TRBJ2-1; 9 bases line up with TRBD1. V gave up 3 bases and J gave up 6 bases; unmatched junction bases: 12. Germline V gives CDR1 DFQATT, CDR2 SNEGSKA (reference sequence). This CDR3 contains 16 residues. Written as DNA, the CDR3 is TGCAGTGCTAGGTGGGCCCGGGACAGGGAACGCAATGAGCAGTTCTTC. This gives the protein CSARWARDRERNEQFF.

This chain joins TRBV5-1 and TRBJ1-1; 7 nucleotides agree with TRBD1. Germline trimming cut 5 bases from V and 2 bases from J; bases unmatched to any gene: 6. Germline lookup yields CDR1 SGHRS and CDR2 YFSETQ. The length of the CDR3 is 14 residues. CDR3 sequence: CASSRDRANTEAFF. For the CDR3, the DNA is TGCGCCAGCAGTCGGGACAGAGCAAACACTGAAGCTTTCTTT.

The sample holds a few counts of this clonotype. The CDR3 here is CASSLQGHSTEAFF. The CDR3 DNA reads TGTGCCAGCAGCCTACAGGGACACAGCACTGAAGCTTTCTTT. This rearrangement joins TRBV7-3 to TRBJ1-1, with D tentatively TRBD1 (6 bases). CDR3 length: 14 amino acids. Germline V gene data show CDR1 as SGHTA and CDR2 as FQGTGA. V was trimmed by 5 bases and J by 4 bases, leaving 14 bases between them.

This clonotype has just a few counts. The V gene is TRBV6-5, the J gene TRBJ1-5, with D perhaps TRBD1 (6 bases). V was clipped by 8 bases and J by 4 bases, with 30 bases between them. CDR1 is MNHEY, CDR2 SVGAGI, per germline. CDR3 length: 19 residues. The CDR3 DNA sequence: TGTGCCAGCTCCTCAAACGCGGGGGGCGCAAGGTTGGAGAATCAGCCCCAGCATTTT. Its protein product is CASSSNAGGARLENQPQHF.

CDR3 region: CAWRRVTYEQYF. CDR3 in DNA: TGTGCCTGGAGAAGGGTAACCTACGAGCAGTACTTC. The genes are TRBV30 and TRBJ2-7, with D unclear. Trimming stripped 3 bases from V and 2 bases from J, with 8 bases between. The length of the CDR3 is 12 residues. Germline V gene lookup returns CDR1 GTSNPN and CDR2 SVGIG (reference sequence).

The chain has TRBV6-2 or TRBV6-3 and TRBJ2-1; the D call may be TRBD1 or TRBD2 (5 bases each). The V end lost 6 bases, the J end lost 5 bases, and 14 bases lay between the germline ends. In germline, CDR1 is MNHEY, CDR2 SVGEGT. The CDR3 extends over 14 amino acids. CDR3 amino acids: CASRGPTYHNEQFF. The CDR3 DNA sequence: TGTGCCAGCAGGGGACCCACCTACCACAATGAGCAGTTCTTC.

V is TRBV3-1 and J is TRBJ2-7; D gene uncertain. The V and J ends lost 1 base and 2 bases respectively, with 9 bases between them. Germline V gene data show CDR1 as LGHDT and CDR2 as YNNKEL (reference sequence). The CDR3 is 14 residues long. The CDR3 sequence is CASSQASYAYEQYF. CDR3 DNA sequence: TGTGCCAGCAGCCAAGCCAGTTATGCCTACGAGCAGTACTTC.

This clonotype has more than one count but fewer than ten. This rearrangement joins TRBV12-5 to TRBJ2-3; no definite D call. This CDR3 has 13 amino acids. The germline V gene has CDR1 LGHNT and CDR2 FRNRAP. The ends were cut back, 1 base at V and 3 bases at J, with 5 bases in the middle. CDR3 sequence (DNA): TGTGCTAGTGGTTTGGGACCGACAGATACGCAGTATTTT. Its translation is CASGLGPTDTQYF.

This clonotype has only a few counts. This chain connects TRBV20-1 to TRBJ1-1, with D unclear. There are 13 residues in the CDR3. V lost 3 bases, J lost 3 bases, and 11 bases lay in between. Per the germline V gene, CDR1 is DFQATT and CDR2 is SNEGSKA (reference sequence). This CDR3 reads CSARRQRDTEAFF. The CDR3 bases are TGCAGTGCTAGGCGGCAGAGAGACACTGAAGCTTTCTTT.

The chain recombines TRBV4-3 with TRBJ2-1; D is unclear. The CDR3 sequence is 13 residues long. Trimming stripped 1 base from V and 7 bases from J, with 8 bases between. Germline V lookup: CDR1 LGHNA, CDR2 YSLEER. The CDR3 loop is CASSQGWVNEQFF. The CDR3 DNA sequence: TGCGCCAGCAGCCAAGGGTGGGTGAATGAGCAGTTCTTC.

The V and J genes are TRBV30 and TRBJ1-5, with a tentative D call TRBD1 (5 bases). The germline V and J ends were trimmed by 1 base and 0 bases, with 7 bases remaining between them. This CDR3 is built from 14 residues. Per germline, CDR1 GTSNPN and CDR2 SVGIG (reference sequence). The CDR3 sequence is CAWSEDSSNQPQHF. CDR3 nucleotide sequence: TGTGCCTGGAGTGAAGACAGTAGCAATCAGCCCCAGCATTTT.

The rearrangement uses TRBV20-1 and TRBJ1-4, with a possible D match to TRBD1 (5 bases). Trimming shortened V by 4 bases and J by 5 bases, and 5 bases separated the two germline ends. The CDR3 sequence is 11 residues long. CDR1 is DFQATT, CDR2 SNEGSKA, per germline (reference sequence). CDR3 amino acids: CSATGNEKLFF. As DNA, the CDR3 is TGCAGTGCTACAGGGAATGAAAAACTGTTTTTT.

The gene calls are TRBV14 and TRBJ2-5; D perhaps matches TRBD2 (5 bases). CDR3 size: 15 residues. Germline-derived CDR1 and CDR2 are SGHDN and FVKESK. Trimming took off 0 bases at V and 5 bases at J, with 13 bases between the two ends. The CDR3 protein is CASSQDRGFTETQYF. For the CDR3, the DNA is TGTGCCAGCAGCCAAGACAGAGGGTTTACGGAGACCCAGTACTTC.

This clonotype was recorded a few times. The V and J genes are TRBV5-1 and TRBJ2-1; TRBD2 is a possible D gene (5 bases). This CDR3 is built from 14 residues. Trimming took off 0 bases at V and 7 bases at J, with 11 bases between the two ends. Germline lookup yields CDR1 SGHRS and CDR2 YFSETQ. CDR3 residues: CASSLEGPGNEQFF. The DNA of the CDR3 is TGCGCCAGCAGCTTGGAAGGGCCGGGGAATGAGCAGTTCTTC.

This clonotype came up a few times. This sequence joins TRBV7-2 and TRBJ1-1; D gene ambiguous. The CDR3 spans 14 residues. V lost 4 bases and J 1 base, leaving 10 bases between the germline ends. From germline, CDR1 is SGHTA and CDR2 FQGNSA. The CDR3 nucleotides read TGTGCCAGCAGCTACCAGACGGGGAACACTGAAGCTTTCTTT. Translating gives CASSYQTGNTEAFF.

This rearrangement joins TRBV7-2 to TRBJ1-6, with D hard to call. There are 14 residues in the CDR3. Germline CDR1 reads SGHTA; CDR2 reads FQGNSA. Deletions cut 2 bases from V and 8 bases from J, with 10 bases between. CDR3 sequence reads: CASSLKGSDSPLHF. The CDR3 region has the DNA TGTGCCAGCAGCTTAAAAGGGTCCGATTCACCCCTCCACTTT.

V is TRBV20-1 and J is TRBJ1-4; the D gene is possibly TRBD1 (6 bases). Germline V lookup: CDR1 DFQATT, CDR2 SNEGSKA (reference sequence). V was cut by 1 base and J by 7 bases, with 13 bases left in between. The CDR3 runs to 14 residues. As DNA, the CDR3 is TGCAGTGCTAGAGGTGGGGGGCTCTTTGAAAAACTGTTTTTT. Translation gives CSARGGGLFEKLFF.

The CDR3 loop reads CASSNQPGQPNYGYTF. In DNA form, the CDR3 reads TGTGCCAGCAGTAACCAACCGGGACAGCCCAACTATGGCTACACCTTC. V usage is TRBV6-2 or TRBV6-3 and J usage is TRBJ1-2; 7 bases are shared with TRBD1. J gave up 2 bases and V 5 bases, and 11 bases lay outside the gene matches. The CDR3 consists of 16 residues. Germline V gene data show CDR1 as MNHEY and CDR2 as SVGEGT.

This chain uses TRBV7-2 with TRBJ1-6; D is uncertain. The ends were cut back, 1 base at V and 10 bases at J, with 5 bases in the middle. Germline-derived CDR1 and CDR2 are SGHTA and FQGNSA. The CDR3 has 12 residues. The CDR3 sequence is CASSLEVSPLHF. The CDR3 coding sequence is TGTGCCAGCAGCTTAGAGGTCTCACCCCTCCACTTT.

The sample holds a few counts of this clonotype. The chain is built from TRBV6-5 and TRBJ2-7; the D is unclear. Germline values: CDR1 MNHEY, CDR2 SVGAGI. V lost 8 bases to trimming and J lost 0 bases, with 14 bases between them. This CDR3 has 14 residues. CDR3 in DNA: TGTGCCAGCCGAAGGTCCAGGAGCTCCTACGAGCAGTACTTC. Residues: CASRRSRSSYEQYF.

V is TRBV28 and J is TRBJ2-3; D is tentatively TRBD1 or TRBD2 (5 bases each). Germline V gives CDR1 MDHEN, CDR2 SYDVKM. This CDR3 spans 16 amino acids. The V and J ends lost 5 bases and 5 bases respectively, with 20 bases between them. DNA of the CDR3: TGTGCCAGCAGTCCACCCGGACTGGGACGCGGAGATACGCAGTATTTT. This encodes CASSPPGLGRGDTQYF. The full variable domain, with the rest looked up from reference TRBV28 and TRBJ2-3, is DVKVTQSSRYLVKRTGEKVFLECVQDMDHENMFWYRQDPGLGLRLIYFSYDVKMKEKGDIPEGYSVSREKKERFSLILESASTNQTSMYLCASSPPGLGRGDTQYFGPGTRLTVL.

This clonotype showed up many times. The chain recombines TRBV28 with TRBJ1-1; possibly TRBD1 for D (6 bases). V dropped 4 bases and J dropped 8 bases, with 14 bases sitting between them. Germline V gives CDR1 MDHEN, CDR2 SYDVKM. This CDR3 comprises 13 residues. Written as DNA, the CDR3 is TGTGCCAGCAGTTCGCCATACAGGGCCGAAGCTTTCTTT. It specifies CASSSPYRAEAFF.

This clonotype came up a few times. The gene calls are TRBV5-1 and TRBJ1-4; TRBD1 is a possible D gene (5 bases). The CDR3 length is 15 residues. Trimming stripped 0 bases from V and 7 bases from J, with 13 bases between. The germline V gene encodes CDR1 SGHRS and CDR2 YFSETQ. CDR3 region: CASSLAAGRGEKLFF. The DNA for the CDR3 is TGCGCCAGCAGCTTGGCGGCGGGGCGCGGTGAAAAACTGTTTTTT.

The chain recombines TRBV5-1 with TRBJ1-1; D is perhaps TRBD1 (5 bases). Deletions cut 0 bases from V and 4 bases from J, with 13 bases between. From germline, CDR1 is SGHRS and CDR2 YFSETQ. This CDR3 spans 15 amino acids. The CDR3 spells CASSLGWGEVTEAFF. For the CDR3, the DNA is TGCGCCAGCAGCTTGGGGTGGGGCGAGGTCACTGAAGCTTTCTTT.

This clonotype appeared a few times. J is TRBJ1-2 and V is TRBV7-2, with 10 bases fitting TRBD1. The germline CDR1 and CDR2 sequences are SGHTA and FQGNSA. J was trimmed by 8 bases and V by 5 bases; bases with no gene match: 5. The CDR3 sequence is 13 residues long. The CDR3 nucleotides read TGTGCCAGCAGCCGCGGGACAGGGGTGGGCTACACCTTC. It encodes CASSRGTGVGYTF.